The next 25 T cell receptor beta chains were all read from a single sample in a study of T-cell reconstitution after alpha-beta-depleted transplantation in children. Unique molecular identifiers featured in how the TCRbeta library was prepared. TCRdb re-derived calls from the PCR reads in MiXCR, one entry per CDR3 protein. The top ten clones hold under 12% of a sample with 90,000 to 150,000 distinct CDR3 sequences, under 25% of them seen once. Here the sequenced sample was PBMCs, mostly from graft donor cells, taken 180 days after TCRalphabeta/CD19-depleted stem cell transplant. All receptors come from a male patient aged 2-10 years who had a stem cell transplant for chronic granulomatous disease, so the T cells may come from the graft donor.

The chain links TRBV27 to TRBJ2-7; D ambiguous. With 6 bases removed from V and 2 bases from J, the gap between germline ends came to 5 bases. The CDR3 loop spans 11 amino acids. The germline V gene has CDR1 MNHEY and CDR2 SMNVEV (reference sequence). The CDR3 nucleotides are TGTGCCAGCAGAAACACCTACGAGCAGTACTTC. Protein product: CASRNTYEQYF.

This clonotype was recorded many times. V is TRBV20-1 and J is TRBJ2-5; TRBD2 might be the D (6 bases). V shed 6 bases and J shed 5 bases, with 13 bases lying between them. The CDR3 is 12 residues long. Germline-derived CDR1 and CDR2 are DFQATT and SNEGSKA (reference sequence). CDR3 in DNA: TGCAGTGCCGTCGGGGGATGGGAGACCCAGTACTTC. This codes for CSAVGGWETQYF.

This chain links TRBV20-1 with TRBJ1-6; D is perhaps TRBD1 (6 bases). Germline CDR1 is DFQATT and CDR2 is SNEGSKA (reference sequence). With 3 bases removed from V and 3 bases from J, the gap between germline ends came to 12 bases. This CDR3 spans 15 amino acids. The CDR3 bases are TGCAGTGCTAGGACAGGAGGGCTCTATAATTCACCCCTCCACTTT. It specifies CSARTGGLYNSPLHF.

This clonotype was observed many times. The chain employs TRBV28 and TRBJ2-2; TRBD2 aligns across 8 bases. The CDR3 loop spans 16 amino acids. Per germline, CDR1 MDHEN and CDR2 SYDVKM. The ends lost 2 bases at V and 6 bases at J; junction bases unmatched: 8. DNA of the CDR3: TGTGCCAGCAGTTTAACAGCGGGAGTGGGGGCCGGGGAGCTGTTTTTT. Translating gives CASSLTAGVGAGELFF. Full variable domain (remainder filled in from reference TRBV28 and TRBJ2-2): DVKVTQSSRYLVKRTGEKVFLECVQDMDHENMFWYRQDPGLGLRLIYFSYDVKMKEKGDIPEGYSVSREKKERFSLILESASTNQTSMYLCASSLTAGVGAGELFFGEGSRLTVL.

The V and J genes are TRBV12-3 or TRBV12-4 and TRBJ1-5; D remains ambiguous. CDR3 length equals 14 residues. V was clipped by 3 bases and J by 6 bases, with 12 bases between them. This CDR3 reads CASSFSVMGQPQHF. The CDR3 DNA follows: TGTGCCAGCAGTTTTTCCGTGATGGGTCAGCCCCAGCATTTT.

The sample holds many counts of this clonotype. The genes are TRBV7-6 and TRBJ1-4; 7 positions match TRBD1. With 5 bases clipped from V and 7 bases from J, the junction kept 10 bases outside the gene matches. This CDR3 contains 15 residues. Germline V gene sequence: CDR1 SGHVS, CDR2 FNYEAQ. The CDR3, as DNA: TGTGCCAGCAGCAGAAACGGACAGGCGGGTGAAAAACTGTTTTTT. This sequence encodes CASSRNGQAGEKLFF. The full variable domain, with the rest looked up from reference TRBV7-6 and TRBJ1-4, is GAGVSQSPRYKVTKRGQDVALRCDPISGHVSLYWYRQALGQGPEFLTYFNYEAQQDKSGLPNDRFSAERPEGSISTLTIQRTEQRDSAMYRCASSRNGQAGEKLFFGSGTQLSVL.

The chain recombines TRBV7-2 with TRBJ2-7, with 7 bases fitting TRBD1. The V segment lost 2 bases and the J segment 7 bases; nucleotides outside the gene matches: 5. Looked up from germline, CDR1 is SGHTA and CDR2 is FQGNSA. CDR3 length: 13 amino acids. The CDR3 is CASSLSTGREQYF. In nucleotides, the CDR3 is TGTGCCAGCAGCTTATCGACAGGGCGAGAGCAGTACTTC.

This clonotype appeared many times. The chain couples TRBV20-1 to TRBJ2-7, with 9 bases matching TRBD2. Germline loops: CDR1 DFQATT, CDR2 SNEGSKA (reference sequence). V shed 7 bases, J shed 5 bases, and the junction held 6 bases outside the gene matches. This CDR3 region has 12 residues. The CDR3 loop is CSVGTSFDEQYF. The CDR3 DNA sequence: TGCAGTGTCGGGACTAGCTTCGACGAGCAGTACTTC.

CDR3 nucleotide sequence: TGTGCCAGCAGTTTATATATCGGGGGACTAGCGGACCAAGAGACCCAGTACTTC. This sequence encodes CASSLYIGGLADQETQYF. The chain couples TRBV12-3 or TRBV12-4 to TRBJ2-5, with 11 positions matching TRBD2. With 2 bases clipped from V and 0 bases from J, the junction kept 8 bases outside the gene matches. The length of the CDR3 is 18 residues.

The chain has TRBV5-1 and TRBJ2-3; 7 bases match TRBD1. Germline V gives CDR1 SGHRS, CDR2 YFSETQ. The V gene end was trimmed by 1 base and the J gene end by 1 base; junction bases not matched to a gene: 3. The CDR3 contains 15 residues. CDR3 nucleotides: TGCGCCAGCAGCTTGATTGACAGGGGCACAGATACGCAGTATTTT. Amino acid sequence: CASSLIDRGTDTQYF.

This chain connects TRBV5-1 to TRBJ2-3; D is unclear. V lost 1 base to trimming and J lost 2 bases, with 14 bases between them. This CDR3 region has 16 residues. The V gene's germline CDR1 is SGHRS and CDR2 YFSETQ. The chain's CDR3 is CASSLNPGKNTDTQYF. CDR3 nucleotides: TGCGCCAGCAGCTTGAATCCGGGCAAGAACACAGATACGCAGTATTTT.

This clonotype has ten or more counts. The chain is built from TRBV27 and TRBJ1-1; weak D call: TRBD1 (5 bases). From germline, CDR1 is MNHEY and CDR2 SMNVEV (reference sequence). Deletions cut 6 bases from V and 0 bases from J, with 14 bases between. This CDR3 contains 15 residues. The CDR3: CASSQGAGLNTEAFF. CDR3 coding DNA: TGTGCCAGCAGCCAGGGTGCAGGGTTGAACACTGAAGCTTTCTTT.

This rearrangement joins TRBV10-3 to TRBJ1-4, with D uncertain. This CDR3 has 13 residues. Germline values: CDR1 ENHRY, CDR2 SYGVKD. Deletions cut 10 bases from V and 8 bases from J, with 17 bases between. In DNA, the CDR3 is TGTGCCACGATGGGTCCAACAGAGGAAAAACTGTTTTTT. Protein product: CATMGPTEEKLFF.

The V and J genes are TRBV12-3 or TRBV12-4 and TRBJ1-3; D unresolved. V was cut by 6 bases and J by 0 bases, with 15 bases left in between. The CDR3 totals 16 residues. The CDR3, as DNA: TGTGCCAGCAGACGCGGACGCTTTTACTCTGGAAACACCATATATTTT. It encodes CASRRGRFYSGNTIYF.

At least ten counts were recorded for this clonotype. This chain links TRBV20-1 with TRBJ1-5; no reliable D call. The CDR3 has 15 amino acids. Germline V gives CDR1 DFQATT, CDR2 SNEGSKA (reference sequence). The V end was cut by 0 bases, the J end by 4 bases, with 13 bases between. In DNA form, the CDR3 reads TGCAGTGCTAGAGATATTCCTACCGGGAATCAGCCCCAGCATTTT. This encodes CSARDIPTGNQPQHF.

A remark on this clonotype: One end of the junction varies from germline; a read error may be responsible. The genes are TRBV3-1 and TRBJ2-7, with D unclear. Germline loops: CDR1 LGHDT, CDR2 YNNKEL (reference sequence). This CDR3 has 14 residues. CDR3 in amino acids: CASSQEGFSYEQYF. CDR3 nucleotide sequence: TGCGCCAGCAGCCAAGAAGGATTCTCCTACGAGCAGTACTTC.

This clonotype was counted ten times or more. The gene calls are TRBV3-1 and TRBJ2-7; 7 bases are shared with TRBD2. This CDR3 is 14 amino acids long. The V gene's germline CDR1 is LGHDT and CDR2 YNNKEL (reference sequence). Trimming removed 2 bases from V and 5 bases from J; junction bases left unmatched: 6. DNA of the CDR3: TGTGCCAGCAGCCAACGCGGGAGACACGACGAGCAGTACTTC. It codes for CASSQRGRHDEQYF.

This chain links TRBV5-6 with TRBJ2-1; D is uncertain. The CDR3 covers 12 residues. Trimming cost V 4 bases and J 9 bases, with 11 bases left between them. CDR1 and CDR2 from the germline V gene are SGHDT and YYEEEE. The CDR3 nucleotides are TGTGCCAGCAGCCTTAACACGGTTGAGCAGTTCTTC. Its translation is CASSLNTVEQFF.

This clonotype was seen repeatedly, ten times or more. The CDR3 DNA follows: TGCAGTAGCAGCGGGAGCTCCTACAATGAGCAGTTCTTC. Translated: CSSSGSSYNEQFF. The chain is built from TRBV20-1 and TRBJ2-1; TRBD2 matches at 8 bases. V dropped 8 bases and J dropped 0; count of bases not matched to a gene: 3. The CDR3 extends over 13 amino acids. CDR1 is DFQATT, CDR2 SNEGSKA, per germline (reference sequence).

Turning to this clonotype: A much bigger clone sits one base away, suggesting this may be a read error. No conserved phenylalanine or tryptophan ends this CDR3, so it is likely a read error. The chain employs TRBV29-1 and TRBJ1-2; tentatively, D is TRBD1 (6 bases). The CDR3 consists of 13 residues. Germline V gives CDR1 SQVTM, CDR2 ANQGSEA. The germline V and J ends were trimmed by 6 bases and 3 bases, with 14 bases remaining between them. The CDR3 loop is CSVRTEGDYGYTL. The CDR3 DNA is TGCAGCGTCCGGACAGAAGGAGACTATGGCTACACCTTG.

In this sample, this clonotype turned up many times. The chain employs TRBV9 and TRBJ2-1; possibly TRBD1 or TRBD2 for D (5 bases each). The CDR3 covers 16 residues. In germline, CDR1 is SGDLS, CDR2 YYNGEE. V lost 7 bases, J lost 8 bases, and 25 bases lay in between. This chain's CDR3 is CASDHAGAGGFDEQFF. Here the CDR3 DNA reads TGTGCCAGCGATCACGCCGGGGCAGGTGGTTTCGATGAGCAGTTCTTC.

DNA of the CDR3: TGTGCCAGCAGCTTACGAGTTGGTAGCGGGAGCCCCAGCTCCTACGAGCAGTACTTC. Encoded protein: CASSLRVGSGSPSSYEQYF. This sequence joins TRBV11-2 and TRBJ2-7, with 9 bases fitting TRBD2. Germline-derived CDR1 and CDR2 are SGHAT and FQNNGV. This CDR3 has 19 amino acids. Unmatched junction bases numbered 14, after V lost 2 bases and J lost 0 bases. The entire variable domain, with the rest obtained from reference TRBV11-2 and TRBJ2-7, is as follows: EAGVAQSPRYKIIEKRQSVAFWCNPISGHATLYWYQQILGQGPKLLIQFQNNGVVDDSQLPKDRFSAERLKGVDSTLKIQPAKLEDSAVYLCASSLRVGSGSPSSYEQYFGPGTRLTVT.

The table lists this clonotype with a few counts. The chain recombines TRBV29-1 with TRBJ2-3; D call uncertain. This CDR3 contains 10 residues. Germline V gene data show CDR1 as SQVTM and CDR2 as ANQGSEA. V was trimmed by 5 bases and J by 3 bases, leaving 3 bases between them. The CDR3 sequence: CSVWTDTQYF. The CDR3 DNA is TGCAGCGTTTGGACAGATACGCAGTATTTT.

This clonotype was seen only a few times. This chain links TRBV5-5 with TRBJ1-1, with D unresolved. Germline V gene data show CDR1 as SGHKS and CDR2 as YYEKEE (reference sequence). The CDR3 runs to 15 residues. The germline V and J ends were trimmed by 2 bases and 1 base, with 12 bases remaining between them. The CDR3 DNA is TGTGCCAGCAGCTTTAGGTTGGGTGAGAACACTGAAGCTTTCTTT. This codes for CASSFRLGENTEAFF.

This clonotype was recorded many times. V gene TRBV11-1 combines with J gene TRBJ2-7; 10 nucleotides line up with TRBD2. Germline lookup yields CDR1 SGHAT and CDR2 FQDESV (reference sequence). CDR3 length: 14 amino acids. After removal of 2 bases from V and 6 bases from J, the junction contained 4 bases not matched to a gene. In DNA form, the CDR3 reads TGTGCCAGCAGCTTAACTAGCGGGACGTCCGAGCAGTACTTC. Translating it yields CASSLTSGTSEQYF.